The rows below give T cell receptor beta chains drawn from one sample of a study of cytomegalovirus exposure and HLA in healthy donors. Using immunoSEQ multiplex PCR, the repertoire was profiled, and TCRdb retains in-frame clones only, with some absent. The listing contains approximately 79,000 clones. Sequencing was carried out using PBMCs. Receptors originate from a boy aged 5-17 years in good health and CMV-seronegative. The CDR3 runs from the conserved cysteine through the conserved F or W. The D gene is left open where the match is weak.

TRBV9,-,TRBJ1-2,CASSALHGYGYTF,TGTGCCAGCAGCGCACTCCATGGCTATGGCTACACCTTC
TRBV5-1,TRBD2,TRBJ2-1,CASSQTGTSGGAYNEQFF,TGCGCCAGCTCCCAAACCGGGACTAGCGGGGGGGCCTACAATGAGCAGTTCTTC
TRBV5-1,-,TRBJ2-5,CASSLLPGGQETQYF,TGCGCCAGCAGCTTGCTCCCTGGGGGGCAAGAGACCCAGTACTTC
TRBV7-9,-,TRBJ1-2,CASSLVPRMDGYTF,TGTGCCAGCAGCTTAGTCCCCAGGATGGATGGCTACACCTTC
TRBV6-6,TRBD1,TRBJ2-7,CASSYSPGQDSYEQYF,TGTGCCAGCAGTTACTCCCCGGGACAGGACTCCTACGAGCAGTACTTC
TRBV6-1,-,TRBJ1-4,CASSETTPTVGNF,TGTGCCAGCAGTGAAACCACCCCGACGGTGGGCAATTTT
TRBV7-9,TRBD1,TRBJ1-3,CASSPRQGASGNTIYF,TGTGCCAGCAGCCCCCGACAGGGGGCCTCGGGAAACACCATATATTTT
TRBV7-3,TRBD1,TRBJ1-1,CASSLRGQGANTEAFF,TGTGCCAGCAGCTTAAGGGGACAGGGGGCAAACACTGAAGCTTTCTTT
TRBV29-1,-,TRBJ1-2,CSVESDLTHGYTF,TGCAGCGTTGAGTCGGACTTAACGCATGGCTACACCTTC
TRBV29-1,-,TRBJ1-2,CSAGGVQGYTF,TGCAGCGCTGGGGGGGTACAAGGCTACACCTTC
TRBV9,TRBD2,TRBJ2-5,CASSPTSGVGETQYF,TGTGCCAGCAGCCCAACTAGCGGGGTGGGGGAGACCCAGTACTTC
TRBV27,TRBD1,TRBJ1-5,CASSLLGQGLPQHF,TGTGCCAGCAGTTTATTGGGACAGGGTTTGCCCCAGCATTTT
TRBV6-1,-,TRBJ1-1,CASSESEQGYTEAFF,TGTGCCAGCAGTGAAAGTGAACAGGGATACACTGAAGCTTTCTTT
TRBV2,-,TRBJ1-4,CASRDSYEKLFF,TGTGCCAGCAGGGACAGCTATGAAAAACTGTTTTTT
TRBV7-2,TRBD2,TRBJ2-3,CASSGAGGLITDTQYF,TGTGCCAGCAGCGGGGCGGGAGGGCTTATAACAGATACGCAGTATTTT
TRBV2,-,TRBJ2-2,CASFPVGGSVGELFF,TGTGCCAGCTTTCCCGTCGGAGGATCGGTCGGGGAGCTGTTTTTT
TRBV29-1,-,TRBJ1-1,CSVGYGMNTEAFF,TGCAGCGTTGGTTACGGGATGAACACTGAAGCTTTCTTT
TRBV7-9,TRBD1,TRBJ1-1,CASSFLRPGTDLNTEAFF,TGTGCCAGCAGCTTCTTACGTCCCGGGACAGATTTGAACACTGAAGCTTTCTTT
TRBV18,-,TRBJ2-7,CASSTRGAGAYEQYF,TGTGCCAGCTCAACCCGGGGGGCGGGGGCCTACGAGCAGTACTTC
TRBV5-4,TRBD2,TRBJ2-1,CASSIGTSGFGSDNEQFF,TGTGCCAGCAGCATAGGGACTAGCGGATTCGGCTCCGACAATGAGCAGTTCTTC
TRBV7-9,TRBD1,TRBJ1-2,CASSRDRLLDYGYTF,TGTGCCAGCAGCCGGGACAGGTTATTGGACTATGGCTACACCTTC
TRBV18,TRBD1,TRBJ1-4,CASSPRTGDNEKLFF,TGTGCCAGCTCACCACGGACAGGGGATAATGAAAAACTGTTTTTT
TRBV6-5,TRBD1,TRBJ1-1,CASRTGGTEAFF,TGTGCCAGCCGGACAGGTGGGACTGAAGCTTTCTTT
TRBV9,-,TRBJ1-2,CASRGTGGALGYTF,TGTGCCAGCAGAGGTACTGGGGGGGCGCTGGGCTACACCTTC
TRBV29-1,-,TRBJ2-1,CSVLASRREQFF,TGCAGCGTCTTGGCTAGCAGGCGTGAGCAGTTCTTC
TRBV18,TRBD1,TRBJ1-1,CASSPQGAGSNTEAFF,TGTGCCAGCTCACCACAGGGGGCGGGATCGAACACTGAAGCTTTCTTT
TRBV5-1,TRBD2,TRBJ2-3,CASSLQSGRRTDTQYF,TGCGCCAGCAGCTTACAAAGCGGGAGACGGACAGATACGCAGTATTTT
TRBV7-3,-,TRBJ2-2,CASSLMGGTRTGELFF,TGTGCCAGCAGCTTAATGGGGGGAACTAGGACCGGGGAGCTGTTTTTT
TRBV7-6,-,TRBJ1-5,CASSLEVTGQPQHF,TGTGCCAGCAGCTTAGAGGTAACGGGTCAGCCCCAGCATTTT
TRBV2,-,TRBJ1-1,CASSDARGDTEAFF,TGTGCCAGCAGTGACGCCAGGGGAGACACTGAAGCTTTCTTT
TRBV25-1,TRBD1,TRBJ1-1,CASSVQGVKGAFF,TGTGCCAGCAGTGTACAGGGGGTTAAAGGAGCTTTCTTT
TRBV30,-,TRBJ1-4,CAWMGGGPNEKLFF,TGTGCCTGGATGGGCGGGGGTCCCAATGAAAAACTGTTTTTT
TRBV5-6,TRBD1,TRBJ1-2,CASSLGTGGVIGYTF,TGTGCCAGCAGCTTAGGGACAGGGGGCGTGATAGGCTACACCTTC
TRBV10-3,TRBD1,TRBJ1-1,CAIRGTGLNTEAFF,TGTGCCATCAGGGGGACAGGGTTAAATACTGAAGCTTTCTTT
TRBV30,-,TRBJ1-1,CAWAETRGTEAFF,TGTGCCTGGGCTGAAACCAGGGGCACTGAAGCTTTCTTT
TRBV27,TRBD1,TRBJ1-6,CASSLGTASPLHF,TGTGCCAGCAGTTTAGGGACAGCCTCACCCCTCCACTTT
TRBV7-9,TRBD2,TRBJ2-7,CASDGASGSLYEQYF,TGTGCCAGCGACGGGGCTAGCGGGAGCCTCTACGAGCAGTACTTC
TRBV2,TRBD2,TRBJ2-7,CASRRTSGFFGYEQYF,TGTGCCAGCAGGCGGACTAGCGGGTTTTTTGGCTACGAGCAGTACTTC
TRBV5-1,TRBD1,TRBJ2-5,CASSPLGTGKQETQYF,TGCGCCAGCAGCCCACTAGGGACAGGGAAGCAAGAGACCCAGTACTTC
TRBV11-3,-,TRBJ2-1,CASSLGGQRRPDNEQFF,TGTGCCAGCAGCTTAGGCGGACAGCGGCGGCCCGACAATGAGCAGTTCTTC